The clone carrying this T cell receptor (beta chain) was observed a handful of times. Unique molecular identifiers were incorporated when the TCRbeta library was constructed. TCRdb called the PCR reads again in MiXCR, with one record for every CDR3 protein. The table records about 610,000 distinct CDR3 sequences, roughly 10% of them present only once. This record belongs to a study of T-cell reconstitution after alpha-beta-depleted transplantation in children. The sequences come from PBMCs from the stem cell graft donor, collected from the stem cell graft. The receptor was isolated from a human donor who donated a stem cell graft to a child with acute myeloid leukemia.

The CDR3 sequence: CASDGVPHNTEAFF. The CDR3 DNA reads TGTGCCTCGGACGGGGTCCCTCATAACACTGAAGCTTTCTTT. The rearrangement uses TRBV6-1 and TRBJ1-1; unclear D gene. The CDR3 covers 14 residues. Trimming cost V 11 bases and J 2 bases, with 18 bases left between them. The V gene's germline CDR1 is MNHNS and CDR2 SASEGT.